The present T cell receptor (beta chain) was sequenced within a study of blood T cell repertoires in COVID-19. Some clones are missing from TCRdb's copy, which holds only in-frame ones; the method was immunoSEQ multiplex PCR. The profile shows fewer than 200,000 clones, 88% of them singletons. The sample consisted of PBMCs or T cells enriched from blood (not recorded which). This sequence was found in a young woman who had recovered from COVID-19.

CDR3 sequence (DNA): TGCAGCGTTGTGCAAGCTCTCAACTACGAGCAGTACTTC. Amino acids: CSVVQALNYEQYF. The chain joins TRBV29-1 to TRBJ2-7; D uncertain. The length of the CDR3 is 13 residues. The germline V gene has CDR1 SQVTM and CDR2 ANQGSEA. With 4 bases removed from V and 3 bases from J, the gap between germline ends came to 13 bases.